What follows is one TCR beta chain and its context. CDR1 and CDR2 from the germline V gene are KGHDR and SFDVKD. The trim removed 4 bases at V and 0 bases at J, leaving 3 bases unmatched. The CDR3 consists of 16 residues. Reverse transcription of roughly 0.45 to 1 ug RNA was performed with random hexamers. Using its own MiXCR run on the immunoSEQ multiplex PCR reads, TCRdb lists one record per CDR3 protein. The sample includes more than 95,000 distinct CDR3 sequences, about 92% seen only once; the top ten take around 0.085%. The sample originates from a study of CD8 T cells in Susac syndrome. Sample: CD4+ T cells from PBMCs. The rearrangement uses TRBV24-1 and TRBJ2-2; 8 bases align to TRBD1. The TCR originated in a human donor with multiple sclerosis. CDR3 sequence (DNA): TGTGCCACCAGTGACTCACAGGGGGCGAACACCGGGGAGCTGTTTTTT. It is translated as CATSDSQGANTGELFF.